The next 27 T cell receptor beta chains were all read from a single sample in a study of beta chain features in type 1 diabetes. Study results and caveats: In all four CD4+ subsets, TCRB CDR3 length was significantly, moderately reduced in type 1 diabetes.

These receptors have no identified antigens. Expressed TCRB transcripts were sequenced, since all the RNA that had been isolated was reverse transcribed. Repertoires were generated with immunoSEQ multiplex PCR, while TCRdb's copy carries only in-frame clones and drops some. Of 300,000 to 350,000 clones in the sample, around 9.3% were seen once. The specimen sequenced was central memory CD4+ T cells from blood. The receptors come from a man aged 25-45 years with type 1 diabetes.

This clone has more than one count but fewer than ten. DNA for the CDR3: TGTGCCAGCAGACGGACAGGGGGCTTGAACACCGGGGAGCTGTTTTTT. Translation gives CASRRTGGLNTGELFF. The V gene is TRBV2, the J gene TRBJ2-2; 11 bases align to TRBD1. This CDR3 spans 16 amino acids. The V segment lost 6 bases and the J segment 1 base; nucleotides outside the gene matches: 4. Per germline, CDR1 SNHLY and CDR2 FYNNEI.

This clone was detected only a few times. The CDR3 DNA sequence: TGTGCCAGTAGTCTCGACAGGGGAGGTGGCTACACCTTC. Its translation is CASSLDRGGGYTF. This sequence joins TRBV19 and TRBJ1-2; 8 positions agree with TRBD1. With 5 bases clipped from V and 7 bases from J, the junction kept 6 bases outside the gene matches. The CDR3 has 13 residues. Germline loops: CDR1 LNHDA, CDR2 SQIVND (reference sequence).

The chain has TRBV7-2 and TRBJ1-2, with no clear D. The CDR3 sequence is 14 residues long. Germline V gives CDR1 SGHTA, CDR2 FQGNSA. V was cut by 1 base and J by 1 base, with 7 bases left in between. The CDR3 spells CASSLVGINYGYTF. The CDR3 nucleotides are TGTGCCAGCAGCTTAGTGGGGATTAACTATGGCTACACCTTC.

This clone was seen a handful of times. The chain recombines TRBV18 with TRBJ1-6, with 7 bases fitting TRBD1. The ends lost 6 bases at V and 8 bases at J; junction bases unmatched: 7. The length of the CDR3 is 14 residues. Per germline, CDR1 KGHSH and CDR2 LQKENI. The CDR3 DNA reads as TGTGCCAGCTCCTCGGACAGGTCCCATTCACCCCTCCACTTT. Its translation is CASSSDRSHSPLHF.

This clone was detected only a few times. The chain links TRBV28 to TRBJ2-7, with D unresolved. This CDR3 is built from 12 residues. Germline-derived CDR1 and CDR2 are MDHEN and SYDVKM. The ends were cut back, 4 bases at V and 4 bases at J, with 8 bases in the middle. Here the CDR3 DNA reads TGTGCCAGCAGTTCAGGAATTTACGAGCAGTACTTC. Translating gives CASSSGIYEQYF.

This chain connects TRBV4-3 to TRBJ2-3, with 7 bases that match TRBD1. The germline gives CDR1 LGHNA, CDR2 YSLEER. Unmatched junction bases numbered 5, after V lost 0 bases and J lost 5 bases. This CDR3 has 15 amino acids. This CDR3 is CASSQDDRDVDTQYF. DNA for the CDR3: TGCGCCAGCAGCCAAGATGACAGGGACGTAGATACGCAGTATTTT.

The chain uses TRBV25-1 and TRBJ1-2; the D is unclear. The CDR3 sequence is 13 residues long. Germline V gene sequence: CDR1 MGHDK, CDR2 SYGVNS. V dropped 4 bases and J dropped 6 bases, with 12 bases sitting between them. CDR3 sequence (DNA): TGTGCCAGCAGTGTGAGACGCGGGGATGGCTACACCTTC. This gives the protein CASSVRRGDGYTF.

The chain links TRBV5-6 to TRBJ2-1; maybe TRBD2 (6 bases). CDR1 is SGHDT, CDR2 YYEEEE, per germline. The ends were cut back, 0 bases at V and 6 bases at J, with 7 bases in the middle. This CDR3 comprises 13 residues. CDR3 nucleotide sequence: TGTGCCAGCAGCTTGGGGACTACCAATGAGCAGTTCTTC. This gives the protein CASSLGTTNEQFF.

The V call is TRBV4-3, the J call TRBJ1-4, with D possibly being TRBD1 (6 bases). Per germline, CDR1 LGHNA and CDR2 YSLEER. The CDR3 consists of 15 residues. Trimming stripped 3 bases from V and 3 bases from J, with 11 bases between. The CDR3 sequence is CASSQQGHSNEKLFF. CDR3 in DNA: TGCGCCAGCAGCCAGCAGGGGCACTCTAATGAAAAACTGTTTTTT.

In this sample, this clone turned up many times. Other DNA variants within this sample encode the same CDR3. The chain couples TRBV7-2 to TRBJ2-3; D gene uncertain. V gave up 3 bases and J gave up 6 bases, with 4 bases separating them. The germline V gene encodes CDR1 SGHTA and CDR2 FQGNSA. This CDR3 has 11 amino acids. CDR3 loop: CASSFSDTQYF. The CDR3 DNA sequence: TGTGCCAGCAGCTTCTCTGATACGCAGTATTTT.

The rearrangement uses TRBV7-2 and TRBJ2-3, with a tentative D call TRBD1 (5 bases). Looked up from germline, CDR1 is SGHTA and CDR2 is FQGNSA. V was trimmed by 1 base and J by 0 bases, leaving 17 bases between them. CDR3 size: 18 residues. CDR3 DNA sequence: TGTGCCAGCAGCTTAGAGGGGTCGCCGCACATTAGCACAGATACGCAGTATTTT. Encoded protein: CASSLEGSPHISTDTQYF.

V is TRBV30 and J is TRBJ2-2; TRBD1 aligns across 7 bases. Trimming at V came to 0 bases and at J to 4 bases, leaving 11 bases not matched to a gene. The CDR3 has 17 amino acids. CDR1 GTSNPN and CDR2 SVGIG come from the germline V gene (reference sequence). CDR3 in amino acids: CAWSVSRGKGCTGELFF. The CDR3 bases are TGTGCCTGGAGTGTAAGCAGGGGGAAAGGATGCACCGGGGAGCTGTTTTTT. The full variable domain, in which reference TRBV30 and TRBJ2-2 provide the parts outside the CDR3, is SQTIHQWPATLVQPVGSPLSLECTVEGTSNPNLYWYRQAAGRGLQLLFYSVGIGQISSEVPQNLSASRPQDRQFILSSKKLLLSDSGFYLCAWSVSRGKGCTGELFFGEGSRLTVL.

The sample holds many counts of this clone. CDR3 sequence (DNA): TGTGCCAGCAGCTTAGAGGTCTCCGGCTACACCTTC. Its translation: CASSLEVSGYTF. The V and J genes are TRBV7-9 and TRBJ1-2; D is unclear. With 1 base removed from V and 8 bases from J, the gap between germline ends came to 8 bases. The CDR3 covers 12 residues. CDR1 SEHNR and CDR2 FQNEAQ come from the germline V gene (reference sequence). Complete variable domain (other parts from reference TRBV7-9 and TRBJ1-2): DTGVSQNPRHKITKRGQNVTFRCDPISEHNRLYWYRQTLGQGPEFLTYFQNEAQLEKSRLLSDRFSAERPKGSFSTLEIQRTEQGDSAMYLCASSLEVSGYTFGSGTRLTVV.

This clone has only a few counts. The chain couples TRBV28 to TRBJ2-5, with D uncertain. Deletions cut 7 bases from V and 6 bases from J, with 12 bases between. Germline CDR1 and CDR2: MDHEN and SYDVKM. This CDR3 is 12 amino acids long. CDR3 sequence (DNA): TGTGCCAGCAATTCGGACGAAAAGACCCAGTACTTC. It encodes CASNSDEKTQYF.

The CDR3 is CAWSEHLDTYSNQPQHF. Here the CDR3 DNA reads TGTGCCTGGAGCGAACATTTGGACACCTATAGCAATCAGCCCCAGCATTTT. V usage is TRBV30 and J usage is TRBJ1-5; a possible D gene is TRBD1 (5 bases). Germline V CDR1 and CDR2: GTSNPN, SVGIG (reference sequence). Trimming removed 3 bases from V and 0 bases from J, with 18 bases in between. The CDR3 length is 17 residues.

This clone was counted between two and nine times. The genes are TRBV2 and TRBJ2-4; TRBD2 matches at 8 bases. Germline-derived CDR1 and CDR2 are SNHLY and FYNNEI. CDR3 length: 14 residues. V trimming: 3 bases; J trimming: 4 bases; junction bases outside the gene matches: 2. The chain's CDR3 is CASSDSGGKNIQYF. The CDR3 region has the DNA TGTGCCAGCAGTGATTCGGGAGGGAAAAACATTCAGTACTTC.

The rearrangement uses TRBV7-8 and TRBJ2-3; 7 bases agree with TRBD1. The germline V gene encodes CDR1 SGHVS and CDR2 FQNEAQ. This CDR3 has 14 residues. The V and J ends lost 3 bases and 2 bases, in that order; junction bases with no gene match: 2. CDR3 protein: CASSLTGTTDTQYF. CDR3 bases: TGTGCCAGCAGCTTGACAGGGACCACAGATACGCAGTATTTT.

This clone was seen only a few times. The genes are TRBV4-3 and TRBJ2-5; 9 bases are shared with TRBD1. The CDR3 totals 15 residues. Per the germline V gene, CDR1 is LGHNA and CDR2 is YSLEER. Unmatched junction bases numbered 7, after V lost 4 bases and J lost 4 bases. The CDR3 DNA reads TGCGCCAGCAGCCTCGGACAGGGGATTACAGAGACCCAGTACTTC. Translating gives CASSLGQGITETQYF.

This clone was recorded many times. The genes are TRBV11-2 and TRBJ2-7, with 8 bases matching TRBD1. V gave up 5 bases and J gave up 0 bases; unmatched junction bases: 6. The germline V gene encodes CDR1 SGHAT and CDR2 FQNNGV. The CDR3 extends over 15 amino acids. CDR3 DNA: TGTGCCAGCAGCCGCGGGACAGGAAGCTCCTACGAGCAGTACTTC. Translating gives CASSRGTGSSYEQYF.

For this clone: The same CDR3 is also encoded by other DNA sequences in this sample. The chain carries TRBV7-2 and TRBJ2-3; D gene uncertain. V was pared by 1 base and J by 3 bases, with 5 bases between. The CDR3 has 13 residues. The V gene's germline CDR1 is SGHTA and CDR2 FQGNSA. CDR3 region: CASSLVVTDTQYF. CDR3 sequence (DNA): TGTGCCAGCAGCTTAGTTGTAACAGATACGCAGTATTTT.

V is TRBV7-2 and J is TRBJ2-5; TRBD1 might be the D (5 bases). The CDR3 covers 11 residues. V shed 1 base and J shed 9 bases, with 6 bases lying between them. CDR1 and CDR2 (germline): SGHTA, FQGNSA. CDR3 in amino acids: CASSLEGAQYF. CDR3 DNA: TGTGCCAGCAGCTTAGAAGGGGCCCAGTACTTC.

This clone was counted only a few times. Other DNA sequences of this sample code for an identical CDR3. V is TRBV25-1 and J is TRBJ1-5; no definite D call. The CDR3 has 13 amino acids. Germline CDR1 MGHDK, CDR2 SYGVNS. V was pared by 6 bases and J by 3 bases, with 9 bases between. The CDR3 DNA sequence: TGTGCCAGCAGAGGACCCTCCAATCAGCCCCAGCATTTT. Protein product: CASRGPSNQPQHF.

The rearrangement joins TRBV29-1 to TRBJ2-1; 8 nucleotides line up with TRBD1. Looked up from germline, CDR1 is SQVTM and CDR2 is ANQGSEA. The CDR3 is made up of 14 amino acids. The V segment lost 0 bases and the J segment 9 bases; nucleotides outside the gene matches: 7. The CDR3 spells CSVEDSQGAAEQFF. CDR3 bases: TGCAGCGTTGAAGATTCGCAGGGGGCGGCTGAGCAGTTCTTC.

This chain uses TRBV7-2 with TRBJ2-1; no clear D. The CDR3 covers 13 residues. CDR1 is SGHTA, CDR2 FQGNSA, per germline. V lost 6 bases, J lost 10 bases, and 16 bases lay in between. The CDR3 bases are TGTGCCAGCAGACCGCCCCCAGTCAGGGAGCAGTTCTTC. This encodes CASRPPPVREQFF.

This clone was seen a handful of times. Other DNA sequences in the sample encode the same CDR3. The rearrangement joins TRBV5-1 to TRBJ2-3; possible D gene TRBD1, 6 bases. Germline CDR1 SGHRS, CDR2 YFSETQ. The CDR3 loop spans 16 amino acids. V was trimmed by 0 bases and J by 0 bases, leaving 11 bases between them. CDR3 bases: TGCGCCAGCAGCTTGGCTATACAGGGTAGCACAGATACGCAGTATTTT. Its translation: CASSLAIQGSTDTQYF.

The rearrangement joins TRBV18 to TRBJ2-3; D is possibly TRBD1 (6 bases). Germline V CDR1 and CDR2: KGHSH, LQKENI. V lost 3 bases, J lost 0 bases, and 10 bases lay in between. The CDR3 spans 15 residues. The CDR3 DNA reads as TGTGCCAGCTCACCCCGACAGGAAAGCACAGATACGCAGTATTTT. Protein sequence: CASSPRQESTDTQYF.

CDR3 sequence: CASSPGLVEVYEQYF. CDR3 DNA sequence: TGTGCCAGCAGCCCAGGACTAGTTGAGGTCTACGAGCAGTACTTC. The chain combines TRBV11-2 with TRBJ2-7, with 7 bases fitting TRBD2. The V segment lost 5 bases and the J segment 3 bases; nucleotides outside the gene matches: 10. Germline CDR1 SGHAT, CDR2 FQNNGV. CDR3 length: 15 residues.